The rows below give T cell receptor beta chains drawn from one sample of a study of T cell responses to AZD1222 COVID-19 vaccine. Repertoires were generated with immunoSEQ multiplex PCR, while TCRdb's copy carries only in-frame clones and drops some. The repertoire holds 150,000 or so clones, with roughly nine tenths as singletons. Sequenced here: peripheral blood, sampled 28 days after the second AZD1222 dose. Source of these receptors: an adult who received the AZD1222 COVID-19 vaccine. Both conserved end residues are part of each CDR3. Each record gives: V gene, J gene, clone size, D gene, CDR3 protein, CDR3 DNA. The D gene is left open where the match is weak. Expanded clones are given a class, and other clones once, few, many or no size at all.

V gene: TRBV6-5; J gene: TRBJ2-2; clone size: once; D gene: TRBD2; CDR3 protein: CASGLAGDNGELFF; CDR3 DNA: TGTGCCAGCGGACTAGCGGGGGATAACGGGGAGCTGTTTTTT
V gene: TRBV7-8; J gene: TRBJ2-1; clone size: NA; D gene: TRBD2; CDR3 protein: CASSLALETSRAYNEQFF; CDR3 DNA: TGTGCCAGCAGCTTAGCCCTCGAGACTAGCAGGGCCTACAATGAGCAGTTCTTC
V gene: TRBV24-1; J gene: TRBJ1-2; clone size: NA; D gene: NA; CDR3 protein: CATSGGDHYGYTF; CDR3 DNA: TGTGCCACCAGTGGGGGGGATCACTATGGCTACACCTTC
V gene: TRBV5-1; J gene: TRBJ2-7; clone size: NA; D gene: NA; CDR3 protein: CASSLKRGGAPYEQYF; CDR3 DNA: TGCGCCAGCAGCCTGAAGCGAGGGGGGGCACCCTACGAGCAGTACTTC
V gene: TRBV5-1; J gene: TRBJ2-3; clone size: NA; D gene: TRBD2; CDR3 protein: CASSFSGEIVDTQYF; CDR3 DNA: TGCGCCAGCAGCTTCAGCGGGGAGATTGTAGATACGCAGTATTTT
V gene: TRBV19; J gene: TRBJ2-1; clone size: NA; D gene: TRBD2; CDR3 protein: CASSIVLAGGYNEQFF; CDR3 DNA: TGTGCCAGTAGTATAGTACTAGCGGGGGGCTACAATGAGCAGTTCTTC
V gene: TRBV2; J gene: TRBJ2-7; clone size: NA; D gene: TRBD1; CDR3 protein: CASRTGTGGYEQYF; CDR3 DNA: TGTGCCAGCAGGACCGGGACAGGGGGGTACGAGCAGTACTTC
V gene: TRBV28; J gene: TRBJ1-4; clone size: NA; D gene: TRBD1; CDR3 protein: CASSLYPGQGATTNEKLFF; CDR3 DNA: TGTGCCAGCAGTCTCTATCCGGGACAGGGGGCGACGACTAATGAAAAACTGTTTTTT
V gene: TRBV7-2; J gene: TRBJ2-6; clone size: NA; D gene: TRBD1; CDR3 protein: CASSQGQGLGAGANVLTF; CDR3 DNA: TGTGCCAGCAGCCAAGGACAGGGCCTTGGGGCTGGGGCCAACGTCCTGACTTTC
V gene: TRBV27; J gene: TRBJ1-1; clone size: NA; D gene: NA; CDR3 protein: CASSPDQNTEAFF; CDR3 DNA: TGTGCCAGCAGTCCGGACCAGAACACTGAAGCTTTCTTT
V gene: TRBV7-9; J gene: TRBJ1-1; clone size: few; D gene: NA; CDR3 protein: CASSSAGSTEAFF; CDR3 DNA: TGTGCCAGCAGCTCCGCCGGAAGCACTGAAGCTTTCTTT
V gene: TRBV5-1; J gene: TRBJ1-1; clone size: few; D gene: NA; CDR3 protein: CASSLETGKAFF; CDR3 DNA: TGCGCCAGCAGCTTAGAAACAGGGAAAGCTTTCTTT
V gene: TRBV10-3; J gene: TRBJ2-7; clone size: NA; D gene: TRBD1; CDR3 protein: CAIFPVGGRDRPLIHYYEQYF; CDR3 DNA: TGTGCCATTTTTCCCGTAGGGGGCCGCGACAGGCCCCTGATACACTACTACGAGCAGTACTTC
V gene: TRBV5-4; J gene: TRBJ2-3; clone size: NA; D gene: TRBD2; CDR3 protein: CASSSAVAGGPTATQYF; CDR3 DNA: TGTGCCAGCAGCTCGGCCGTAGCGGGGGGGCCGACCGCTACGCAGTATTTT
V gene: TRBV18; J gene: TRBJ2-2; clone size: NA; D gene: TRBD2; CDR3 protein: CASSRLAGGAGELFF; CDR3 DNA: TGTGCCAGCTCACGGTTAGCGGGAGGAGCCGGGGAGCTGTTTTTT
V gene: TRBV20-1; J gene: TRBJ1-1; clone size: NA; D gene: NA; CDR3 protein: CSAGQNTEAFF; CDR3 DNA: TGCAGTGCCGGGCAGAACACTGAAGCTTTCTTT
V gene: TRBV27; J gene: TRBJ1-6; clone size: NA; D gene: TRBD1; CDR3 protein: CASSFLDRKLPLHF; CDR3 DNA: TGTGCCAGCAGTTTCCTGGACAGGAAGCTACCCCTCCACTTT
V gene: TRBV18; J gene: TRBJ1-1; clone size: NA; D gene: NA; CDR3 protein: CASSPPDNTEAFF; CDR3 DNA: TGTGCCAGCTCACCACCTGATAACACTGAAGCTTTCTTT
V gene: TRBV5-6; J gene: TRBJ2-1; clone size: NA; D gene: NA; CDR3 protein: CASSLVRNGYNEQFF; CDR3 DNA: TGTGCCAGCAGCTTGGTCAGGAATGGGTACAATGAGCAGTTCTTC
V gene: TRBV27; J gene: TRBJ1-2; clone size: NA; D gene: NA; CDR3 protein: CASSGDNPGYGYTF; CDR3 DNA: TGTGCCAGCAGCGGGGACAATCCTGGCTATGGCTACACCTTC
V gene: TRBV20-1; J gene: TRBJ2-2; clone size: once; D gene: NA; CDR3 protein: CSVSKDRPNTGELFF; CDR3 DNA: TGCAGTGTTAGTAAAGACCGCCCGAACACCGGGGAGCTGTTTTTT
V gene: TRBV11-1; J gene: TRBJ1-1; clone size: NA; D gene: NA; CDR3 protein: CASSATENTEAFF; CDR3 DNA: TGTGCCAGCAGCGCGACAGAGAACACTGAAGCTTTCTTT
V gene: TRBV5-6; J gene: TRBJ2-7; clone size: NA; D gene: NA; CDR3 protein: CASSLGGGVLYEQYF; CDR3 DNA: TGTGCCAGCAGCTTAGGGGGCGGGGTCTTATACGAGCAGTACTTC
V gene: TRBV19; J gene: TRBJ1-2; clone size: NA; D gene: NA; CDR3 protein: CASTTTRGRAGYTF; CDR3 DNA: TGTGCCAGTACCACGACAAGGGGGAGGGCGGGCTACACCTTC
V gene: TRBV27; J gene: TRBJ1-1; clone size: NA; D gene: NA; CDR3 protein: CASSLSGGGEAFF; CDR3 DNA: TGTGCCAGCAGTCTCTCCGGCGGGGGAGAAGCTTTCTTT
V gene: TRBV6-6; J gene: TRBJ1-6; clone size: NA; D gene: NA; CDR3 protein: CASSPRGPLHF; CDR3 DNA: TGTGCCAGCAGCCCTCGGGGTCCCCTCCACTTT
V gene: TRBV27; J gene: TRBJ2-7; clone size: NA; D gene: TRBD1; CDR3 protein: CASSLSETGAYEQYF; CDR3 DNA: TGTGCCAGCAGTTTATCGGAGACAGGGGCCTACGAGCAGTACTTC
V gene: TRBV19; J gene: TRBJ2-2; clone size: NA; D gene: NA; CDR3 protein: CASSISGDFTGELFF; CDR3 DNA: TGTGCCAGTAGTATTTCCGGGGATTTCACCGGGGAGCTGTTTTTT
V gene: TRBV4-1; J gene: TRBJ1-2; clone size: NA; D gene: NA; CDR3 protein: CASSLFGEENYGYTF; CDR3 DNA: TGCGCCAGCAGCCTTTTCGGCGAGGAGAACTATGGCTACACCTTC
V gene: TRBV28; J gene: TRBJ1-2; clone size: NA; D gene: NA; CDR3 protein: CASRITRIGYGYTF; CDR3 DNA: TGTGCCAGCAGAATAACACGGATCGGCTATGGCTACACCTTC
V gene: TRBV2; J gene: TRBJ1-1; clone size: NA; D gene: NA; CDR3 protein: CASSEDKAFF; CDR3 DNA: TGTGCCAGCAGTGAAGACAAAGCTTTCTTT
V gene: TRBV7-3; J gene: TRBJ1-3; clone size: NA; D gene: TRBD1; CDR3 protein: CASSPGTGGGNTIYF; CDR3 DNA: TGTGCCAGCAGCCCCGGGACAGGGGGGGGAAACACCATATATTTT
V gene: TRBV10-1; J gene: TRBJ2-7; clone size: NA; D gene: NA; CDR3 protein: CASSVAGENEQYF; CDR3 DNA: TGCGCCAGCAGTGTAGCAGGGGAGAACGAGCAGTACTTC
V gene: TRBV19; J gene: TRBJ1-5; clone size: once; D gene: NA; CDR3 protein: CASSISRGWSNQPQHF; CDR3 DNA: TGTGCCAGTAGTATCTCGCGAGGCTGGAGCAATCAGCCCCAGCATTTT
V gene: TRBV7-9; J gene: TRBJ2-1; clone size: once; D gene: TRBD1; CDR3 protein: CASRPTGGTNYNEQFF; CDR3 DNA: TGTGCCAGCAGACCTACAGGGGGCACAAACTACAATGAGCAGTTCTTC
V gene: TRBV27; J gene: TRBJ1-3; clone size: NA; D gene: NA; CDR3 protein: CASMRTRSGPGNTIYF; CDR3 DNA: TGTGCCAGCATGAGAACACGTTCGGGCCCTGGAAACACCATATATTTT
V gene: TRBV3-1/TRBV3-2; J gene: TRBJ1-1; clone size: NA; D gene: NA; CDR3 protein: CASSQFSTGYPEAFF; CDR3 DNA: TGTGCCAGCAGCCAATTTTCGACCGGGTACCCTGAAGCTTTCTTT
V gene: TRBV5-1; J gene: TRBJ1-5; clone size: few; D gene: TRBD1; CDR3 protein: CASSFGQGANQPQHF; CDR3 DNA: TGCGCCAGCAGCTTTGGACAGGGGGCCAATCAGCCCCAGCATTTT
V gene: TRBV7-8; J gene: TRBJ2-7; clone size: few; D gene: TRBD2; CDR3 protein: CASSPGGGAGYEQYF; CDR3 DNA: TGTGCCAGCAGCCCCGGGGGGGGAGCAGGCTACGAGCAGTACTTC
V gene: TRBV7-8; J gene: TRBJ1-5; clone size: NA; D gene: NA; CDR3 protein: CASSLIVSGSSNQPQHF; CDR3 DNA: TGTGCCAGCAGCTTAATAGTTTCGGGGAGTAGCAATCAGCCCCAGCATTTT
V gene: TRBV11-2; J gene: TRBJ1-2; clone size: NA; D gene: NA; CDR3 protein: CASTNTGFGYTF; CDR3 DNA: TGTGCCAGCACCAATACGGGATTTGGCTACACCTTC
V gene: TRBV7-9; J gene: TRBJ2-1; clone size: NA; D gene: TRBD2; CDR3 protein: CASSYVSGGNEQFF; CDR3 DNA: TGTGCCAGCAGCTACGTTTCGGGGGGCAATGAGCAGTTCTTC
V gene: TRBV24-1; J gene: TRBJ2-1; clone size: NA; D gene: TRBD2; CDR3 protein: CATSDLKAGAWNEQFF; CDR3 DNA: TGTGCCACCAGTGATTTAAAAGCGGGAGCTTGGAATGAGCAGTTCTTC
V gene: TRBV6-5; J gene: TRBJ1-3; clone size: NA; D gene: TRBD1; CDR3 protein: CASSYGTGGRNTIYF; CDR3 DNA: TGTGCCAGCAGTTACGGGACAGGGGGAAGAAACACCATATATTTT
V gene: TRBV7-6; J gene: TRBJ1-1; clone size: NA; D gene: TRBD1; CDR3 protein: CASSLRIQGVWTEAFF; CDR3 DNA: TGTGCCAGCAGCTTACGAATCCAGGGGGTGTGGACTGAAGCTTTCTTT
V gene: TRBV19; J gene: TRBJ2-7; clone size: NA; D gene: NA; CDR3 protein: CASSISGSYEQYF; CDR3 DNA: TGTGCCAGTAGTATTTCGGGGAGCTACGAGCAGTACTTC